The 20 T cell receptor beta chains presented below share a single source sample, sequenced in a study of human T cells and chemical hapten exposure. TCRdb re-called the RACE reads through MiXCR, storing one row per CDR3 protein. The data hold about 110,000 distinct CDR3 sequences, with less than 10% observed a single time. Regarding time point: patch test 2, 6 weeks after DPC sensitization. Treatment: therapeutic diphenylcyclopropenone sensitization with weekly scalp DPC. Source: whole blood, taken in connection with sensitization to the hapten diphenylcyclopropenone (DPC). These TCRs come from a woman between 35 and 50 years old with alopecia areata. Some clones in this sample may be carry-over from other donors' samples.

Many counts were recorded for this clonotype. This rearrangement joins TRBV7-2 to TRBJ2-7; possible D gene TRBD1, 7 bases. Trimming left V 2 bases short and J 9 bases short, with 17 bases between. Germline values: CDR1 SGHTA, CDR2 FQGNSA. The CDR3 contains 14 residues. DNA for the CDR3: TGTGCCAGCAGCTTAATAGGGGCAGGGGGGTGGCAGTACTTC. This encodes CASSLIGAGGWQYF.

The gene calls are TRBV11-2 and TRBJ2-1; D is unresolved. CDR1 and CDR2 from the germline V gene are SGHAT and FQNNGV. V was cut by 5 bases and J by 0 bases, with 14 bases left in between. The CDR3 is made up of 16 amino acids. This CDR3 reads CASSQMTKVSYNEQFF. The CDR3 bases are TGTGCCAGCAGCCAAATGACAAAAGTCTCCTACAATGAGCAGTTCTTC.

This clonotype has at least ten counts. This rearrangement joins TRBV19 to TRBJ1-2, with 7 bases identical to TRBD1. CDR1 is LNHDA, CDR2 SQIVND, per germline (reference sequence). This CDR3 region has 14 residues. Germline trimming cut 5 bases from V and 11 bases from J; bases unmatched to any gene: 14. The CDR3 spells CASSFIRTGSGYTF. CDR3 DNA: TGTGCCAGTAGTTTCATACGGACAGGCTCCGGTTACACCTTC.

This clonotype occurred a few times. V usage is TRBV14 and J usage is TRBJ2-1, with D perhaps matching TRBD1 (6 bases). Deletions cut 1 base from V and 6 bases from J, with 10 bases between. The CDR3 covers 14 residues. In germline, CDR1 is SGHDN, CDR2 FVKESK. CDR3 sequence (DNA): TGTGCCAGCAGCCAAGGGGGACAAATCAATGAGCAGTTCTTC. Protein sequence: CASSQGGQINEQFF.

This clonotype was seen more than once but under ten times. The genes are TRBV2 and TRBJ2-1; either TRBD1 or TRBD2 may supply D (7 bases each). The CDR3 loop spans 19 amino acids. Germline V CDR1 and CDR2: SNHLY, FYNNEI. Trimming took 3 bases from V and 5 from J, leaving 26 bases between them. The CDR3 nucleotides are TGTGCCAGCAGTGAGGGACAGTACCCCTGGGGGGGGTTTGACAATGAGCAGTTCTTC. This gives the protein CASSEGQYPWGGFDNEQFF.

In its sample, this clonotype was seen a few times. V gene TRBV6-6 combines with J gene TRBJ1-1, with D possibly being TRBD1 (5 bases). CDR3 size: 14 residues. The V gene lost 7 bases and the J gene lost 6 bases, with 18 bases spanning the gap. Germline V lookup: CDR1 MNHNY, CDR2 SVGAGI (reference sequence). CDR3 sequence (DNA): TGTGCCAGCACGGCGGGGGTGCAACTCTCTGAAGCTTTCTTT. It is translated as CASTAGVQLSEAFF.

J is TRBJ2-7 and V is TRBV20-1, with TRBD1 matching over 8 bases. Germline V gene data show CDR1 as DFQATT and CDR2 as SNEGSKA (reference sequence). CDR3 length equals 15 residues. J gave up 0 bases and V 0 bases, and 4 bases lay outside the gene matches. CDR3 amino acids: CSARDVTGVSYEQYF. The CDR3, as DNA: TGCAGTGCTAGAGATGTGACAGGGGTCTCCTACGAGCAGTACTTC.

The chain has TRBV18 and TRBJ2-1; the D gene could be TRBD1 or TRBD2 (5 bases each). The V gene lost 0 bases and the J gene lost 8 bases, with 14 bases spanning the gap. The CDR3 length is 15 residues. From germline, CDR1 is KGHSH and CDR2 LQKENI. The CDR3 sequence is CASSPPSSRGDEQFF. As DNA, the CDR3 is TGTGCCAGCTCACCACCGTCTAGCCGGGGCGATGAGCAGTTCTTC.

This chain links TRBV2 with TRBJ2-3; TRBD1 might be the D (6 bases). The CDR3 runs 15 residues. V was shortened by 7 bases and J by 2 bases, with 16 bases between the two germline ends. The germline CDR1 and CDR2 sequences are SNHLY and FYNNEI. The DNA of the CDR3 is TGTGCCAGCATTTCCGGGACACCCTACACAGATACGCAGTATTTT. This translates into CASISGTPYTDTQYF.

This chain connects TRBV7-9 to TRBJ2-7; the D gene is possibly TRBD1 (6 bases). CDR1 and CDR2 (germline): SEHNR, FQNEAQ (reference sequence). V was clipped by 5 bases and J by 1 base, with 15 bases between them. The CDR3 runs 15 residues. CDR3 sequence: CASSPGSGVSYEQYF. In DNA, the CDR3 is TGTGCCAGCAGCCCCGGGTCAGGGGTGTCCTACGAGCAGTACTTC.

This clonotype was seen more than once but under ten times. V is TRBV12-3 or TRBV12-4 and J is TRBJ2-1; D is ambiguous. This CDR3 has 13 residues. The V and J ends lost 5 bases and 5 bases respectively, with 10 bases between them. The CDR3 protein is CASSPRYDNEQFF. CDR3 in DNA: TGTGCCAGCAGTCCCCGCTATGACAATGAGCAGTTCTTC.

This clonotype was counted ten times or more. The chain uses TRBV20-1 and TRBJ2-7; D perhaps matches TRBD2 (6 bases). The CDR3 runs to 15 residues. Trimming stripped 1 base from V and 3 bases from J, with 16 bases between. Germline V lookup: CDR1 DFQATT, CDR2 SNEGSKA (reference sequence). The CDR3 loop is CSARVTGTSLYEQYF. The CDR3 DNA sequence: TGCAGTGCTAGAGTGACCGGGACTTCCCTCTACGAGCAGTACTTC.

This clonotype was seen repeatedly, ten times or more. This chain connects TRBV11-2 to TRBJ1-2; perhaps TRBD1 as D (5 bases). CDR1 SGHAT and CDR2 FQNNGV come from the germline V gene. This CDR3 is 14 amino acids long. Trimming shortened V by 3 bases and J by 4 bases, and 12 bases separated the two germline ends. CDR3 amino acids: CASSFIQGGYGYTF. Written as DNA, the CDR3 is TGTGCCAGCAGCTTCATCCAGGGTGGCTATGGCTACACCTTC.

The chain uses TRBV12-2 and TRBJ1-1; the D call of TRBD1 is as the table states it, not checked on the DNA. TRBV12-2 is classified as a pseudogene. The CDR3 totals 15 residues. CDR3 sequence: CASRTPGHSDTEAFF. The CDR3 nucleotides read TGTGCAAGTCGCACACCGGGACATTCGGACACTGAAGCTTTCTTT.

This clonotype was counted at least ten times. The chain has TRBV3-1 and TRBJ2-1; weak D call: TRBD2 (5 bases). The CDR3 loop spans 14 amino acids. Germline assignment: CDR1 LGHDT and CDR2 YNNKEL (reference sequence). Between the trimmed V and J ends, which lost 5 bases and 8 bases, there was a span of 16 bases. The CDR3 DNA follows: TGTGCCAGCAGCTCCGGACTCATTCGCCATGAGCAGTTCTTC. Translating it yields CASSSGLIRHEQFF.

In its sample, this clonotype was seen a few times. The V and J genes are TRBV29-1 and TRBJ1-1; TRBD1 might be the D (6 bases). Germline CDR1 is SQVTM and CDR2 is ANQGSEA. The CDR3 runs 13 residues. V lost 6 bases and J 4 bases, leaving 15 bases between the germline ends. CDR3 loop: CSVAGGLATEAFF. Written as DNA, the CDR3 is TGCAGCGTCGCCGGGGGGCTGGCCACTGAAGCTTTCTTT.

The chain has TRBV6-2 or TRBV6-3 and TRBJ1-5; D remains unclear. The CDR3 spans 14 residues. Germline lookup yields CDR1 MNHEY and CDR2 SVGEGT. V dropped 5 bases and J dropped 4 bases, with 12 bases sitting between them. In DNA form, the CDR3 reads TGTGCCAGCAGTCCCGGGAACCTAAATCAGCCCCAGCATTTT. This encodes CASSPGNLNQPQHF.

This clonotype was counted many times. This sequence joins TRBV2 and TRBJ1-2; TRBD1 aligns across 8 bases. CDR3 length: 14 residues. J lost 7 bases, V lost 6 bases, and 10 bases had no gene match. Germline V lookup: CDR1 SNHLY, CDR2 FYNNEI. For the CDR3, the DNA is TGTGCCAGCAGCCCCAGACAGGGGAAGGTTGGCTACACCTTC. It specifies CASSPRQGKVGYTF.

The table lists this clonotype with many counts. The V and J genes are TRBV10-3 and TRBJ2-3; the match to TRBD1 covers 7 bases. CDR1 is ENHRY, CDR2 SYGVKD, per germline. The junction had 9 bases not matched to a gene; V was cut back by 10 bases and J by 2 bases. The CDR3 spans 14 residues. CDR3 region: CASKDRAITDTQYF. The CDR3, as DNA: TGTGCCAGTAAAGACAGGGCGATCACAGATACGCAGTATTTT.

In regard to this clonotype: Since a much larger clone is just one base distant, this may be a read error. The V call is TRBV29-1, the J call TRBJ2-2, with TRBD2 matching over 10 bases. Germline V gene data show CDR1 as SQVTM and CDR2 as ANQGSEA. The length of the CDR3 is 15 residues. The DNA for the CDR3 is TGCGGCGTTTTTAGCGGGGGGCCCCCCACCGGGGAGCTGTTTTTT. Protein: CGVFSGGPPTGELFF.